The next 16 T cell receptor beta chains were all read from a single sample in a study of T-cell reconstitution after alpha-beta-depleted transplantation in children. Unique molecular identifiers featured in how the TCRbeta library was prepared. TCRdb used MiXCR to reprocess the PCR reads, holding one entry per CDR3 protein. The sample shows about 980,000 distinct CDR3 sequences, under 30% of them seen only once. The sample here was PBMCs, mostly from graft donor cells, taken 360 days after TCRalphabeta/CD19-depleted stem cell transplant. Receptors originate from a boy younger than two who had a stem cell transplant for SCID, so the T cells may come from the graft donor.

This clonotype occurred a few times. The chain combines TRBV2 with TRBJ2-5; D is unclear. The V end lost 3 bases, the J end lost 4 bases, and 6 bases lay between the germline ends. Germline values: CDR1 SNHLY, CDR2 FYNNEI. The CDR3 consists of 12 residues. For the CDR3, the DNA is TGTGCCAGCAGTGATGCCCGAGAGACCCAGTACTTC. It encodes CASSDARETQYF.

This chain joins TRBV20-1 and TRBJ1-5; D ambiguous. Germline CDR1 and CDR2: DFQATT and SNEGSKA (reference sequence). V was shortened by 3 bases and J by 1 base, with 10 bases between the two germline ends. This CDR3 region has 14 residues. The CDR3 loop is CSASEAASNQPQHF. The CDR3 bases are TGCAGTGCTAGTGAGGCGGCAAGCAATCAGCCCCAGCATTTT.

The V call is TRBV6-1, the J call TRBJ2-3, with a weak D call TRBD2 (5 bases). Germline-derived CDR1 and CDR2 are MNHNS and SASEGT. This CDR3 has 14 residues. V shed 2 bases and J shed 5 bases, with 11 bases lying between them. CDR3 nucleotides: TGTGCCAGCAGTGAATCGGGATATGGAGATACGCAGTATTTT. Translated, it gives CASSESGYGDTQYF.

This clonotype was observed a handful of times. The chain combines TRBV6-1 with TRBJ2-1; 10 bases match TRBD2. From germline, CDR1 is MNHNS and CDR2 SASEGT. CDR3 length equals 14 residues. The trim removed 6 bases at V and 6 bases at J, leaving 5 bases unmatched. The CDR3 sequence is CASSQASGGNEQFF. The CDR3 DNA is TGTGCCAGCAGCCAGGCTAGCGGGGGCAATGAGCAGTTCTTC.

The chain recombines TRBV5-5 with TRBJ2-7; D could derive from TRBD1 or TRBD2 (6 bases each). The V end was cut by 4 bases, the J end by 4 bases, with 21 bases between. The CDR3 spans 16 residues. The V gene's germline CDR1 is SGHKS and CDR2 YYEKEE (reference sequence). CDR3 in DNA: TGTGCCAGCAGCACTGGAGGGGGGCCGGTGGAATACGAGCAGTACTTC. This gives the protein CASSTGGGPVEYEQYF.

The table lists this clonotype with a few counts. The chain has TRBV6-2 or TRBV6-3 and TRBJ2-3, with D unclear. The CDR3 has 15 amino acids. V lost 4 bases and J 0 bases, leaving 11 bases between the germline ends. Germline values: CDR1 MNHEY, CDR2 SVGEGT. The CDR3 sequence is CASSLIRQSTDTQYF. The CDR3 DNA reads TGTGCCAGCAGTTTAATCAGGCAGAGCACAGATACGCAGTATTTT.

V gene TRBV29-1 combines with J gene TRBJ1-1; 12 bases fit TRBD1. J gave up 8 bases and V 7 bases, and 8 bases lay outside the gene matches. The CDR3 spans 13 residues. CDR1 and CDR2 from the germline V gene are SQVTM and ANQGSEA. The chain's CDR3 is CSAWDRGQLEAFF. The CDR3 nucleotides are TGCAGCGCCTGGGACAGGGGGCAATTAGAAGCTTTCTTT. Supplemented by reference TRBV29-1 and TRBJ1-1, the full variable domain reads SAVISQKPSRDICQRGTSLTIQCQVDSQVTMMFWYRQQPGQSLTLIATANQGSEATYESGFVIDKFPISRPNLTFSTLTVSNMSPEDSSIYLCSAWDRGQLEAFFGQGTRLTVV.

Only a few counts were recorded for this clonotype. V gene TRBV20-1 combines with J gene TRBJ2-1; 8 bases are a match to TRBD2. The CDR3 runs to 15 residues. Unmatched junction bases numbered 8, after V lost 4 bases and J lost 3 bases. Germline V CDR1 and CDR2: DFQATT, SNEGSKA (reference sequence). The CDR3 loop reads CSATDGGAVYNEQFF. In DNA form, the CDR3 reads TGCAGTGCTACTGACGGGGGGGCCGTCTACAATGAGCAGTTCTTC.

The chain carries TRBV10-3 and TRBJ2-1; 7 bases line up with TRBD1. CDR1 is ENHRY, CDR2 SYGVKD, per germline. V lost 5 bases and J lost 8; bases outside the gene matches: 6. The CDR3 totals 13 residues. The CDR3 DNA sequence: TGTGCCATCAGTCCACCTACAGGGGATGAGCAGTTCTTC. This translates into CAISPPTGDEQFF.

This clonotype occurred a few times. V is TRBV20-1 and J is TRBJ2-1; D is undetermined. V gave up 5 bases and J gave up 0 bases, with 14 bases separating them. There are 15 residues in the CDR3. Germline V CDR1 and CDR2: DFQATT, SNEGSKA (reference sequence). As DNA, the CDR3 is TGCAGTGCTGGCCGGGTCTCCTACTCCTACAATGAGCAGTTCTTC. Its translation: CSAGRVSYSYNEQFF.

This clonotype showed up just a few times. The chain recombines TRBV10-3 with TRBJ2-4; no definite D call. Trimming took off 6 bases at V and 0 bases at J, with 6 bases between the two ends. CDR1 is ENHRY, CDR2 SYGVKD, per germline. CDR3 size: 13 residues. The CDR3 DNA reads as TGTGCCATCAGAGGGATAGCCAAAAACATTCAGTACTTC. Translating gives CAIRGIAKNIQYF.

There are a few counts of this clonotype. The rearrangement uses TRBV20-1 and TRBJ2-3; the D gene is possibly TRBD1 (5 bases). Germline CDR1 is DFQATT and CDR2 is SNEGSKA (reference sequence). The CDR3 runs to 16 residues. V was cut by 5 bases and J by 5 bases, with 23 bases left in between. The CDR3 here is CSASHGHPSGQDTQYF. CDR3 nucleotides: TGCAGTGCTTCGCACGGACATCCCTCCGGGCAAGATACGCAGTATTTT.

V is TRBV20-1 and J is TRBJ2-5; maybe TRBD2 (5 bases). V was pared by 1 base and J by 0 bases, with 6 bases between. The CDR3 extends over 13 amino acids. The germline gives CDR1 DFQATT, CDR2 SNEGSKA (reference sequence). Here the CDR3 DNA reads TGCAGTGCTAGAGGGACTCACCAAGAGACCCAGTACTTC. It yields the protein CSARGTHQETQYF.

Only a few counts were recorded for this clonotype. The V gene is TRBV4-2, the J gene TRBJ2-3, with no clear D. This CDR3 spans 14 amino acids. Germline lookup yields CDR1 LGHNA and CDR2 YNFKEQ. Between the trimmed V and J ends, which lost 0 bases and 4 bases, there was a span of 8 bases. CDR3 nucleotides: TGTGCCAGCAGCCAAGAACCCGCCTCAGATACGCAGTATTTT. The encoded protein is CASSQEPASDTQYF.

CDR3 protein: CASSRGTSGDYEQYF. In nucleotides, the CDR3 is TGCGCCAGCAGCCGCGGGACTTCGGGGGACTACGAGCAGTACTTC. J is TRBJ2-7 and V is TRBV5-1; a possible D gene is TRBD2 (6 bases). This CDR3 contains 15 residues. V was pared by 4 bases and J by 3 bases, with 17 bases between. Per germline, CDR1 SGHRS and CDR2 YFSETQ.

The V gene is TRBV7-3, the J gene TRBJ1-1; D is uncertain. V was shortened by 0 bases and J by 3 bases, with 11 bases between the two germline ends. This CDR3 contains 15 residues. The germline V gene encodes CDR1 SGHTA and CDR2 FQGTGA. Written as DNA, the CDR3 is TGTGCCAGCAGCTTAACATCCGCTCCTTACACTGAAGCTTTCTTT. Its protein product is CASSLTSAPYTEAFF.